The present TCR beta chain was sequenced within a study of blood T cells in healthy people across ages. A J-beta primer mix and a sample-barcoded 5' primer were used in a second PCR of about 6 to 12 cycles. TCRdb itself ran the 5' RACE reads through MiXCR, one entry per CDR3 protein. Counted here are a few hundred thousand distinct CDR3 sequences, about 26% occurring once; the ten biggest clones make up 18%. This clonotype has only a few counts. The CDR3 spans 12 residues. The germline CDR1 and CDR2 sequences are DFQATT and SNEGSKA (reference sequence). The V end lost 1 base, the J end lost 4 bases, and 7 bases lay between the germline ends.

Sample: blood. The TCR comes from a woman aged 70-85 years in good health. V is TRBV20-1 and J is TRBJ2-5; D is ambiguous. The CDR3 loop reads CSARGVPETQYF. Here the CDR3 DNA reads TGCAGTGCTAGAGGTGTCCCAGAGACCCAGTACTTC.